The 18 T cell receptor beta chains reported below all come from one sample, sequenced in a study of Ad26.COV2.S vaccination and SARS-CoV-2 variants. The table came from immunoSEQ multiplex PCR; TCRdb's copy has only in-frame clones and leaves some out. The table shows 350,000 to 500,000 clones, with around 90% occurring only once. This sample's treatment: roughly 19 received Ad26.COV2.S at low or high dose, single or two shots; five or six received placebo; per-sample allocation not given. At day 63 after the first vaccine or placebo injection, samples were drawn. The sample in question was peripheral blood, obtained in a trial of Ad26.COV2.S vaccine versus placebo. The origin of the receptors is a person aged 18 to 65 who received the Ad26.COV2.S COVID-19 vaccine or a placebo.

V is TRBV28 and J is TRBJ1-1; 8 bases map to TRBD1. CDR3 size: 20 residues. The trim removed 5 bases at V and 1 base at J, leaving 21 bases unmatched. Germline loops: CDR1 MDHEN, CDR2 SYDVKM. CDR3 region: CASSGNSGTGSWTGNTEAFF. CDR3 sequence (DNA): TGTGCCAGCAGTGGGAATTCCGGGACAGGTTCATGGACGGGGAACACTGAAGCTTTCTTT.

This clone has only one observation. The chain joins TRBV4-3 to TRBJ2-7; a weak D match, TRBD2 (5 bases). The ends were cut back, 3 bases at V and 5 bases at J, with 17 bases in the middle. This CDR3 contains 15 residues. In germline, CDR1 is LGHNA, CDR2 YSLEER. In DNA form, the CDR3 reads TGCGCCAGCAGCCACACCTCGGGATTCAGCCACGAGCAGTACTTC. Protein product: CASSHTSGFSHEQYF.

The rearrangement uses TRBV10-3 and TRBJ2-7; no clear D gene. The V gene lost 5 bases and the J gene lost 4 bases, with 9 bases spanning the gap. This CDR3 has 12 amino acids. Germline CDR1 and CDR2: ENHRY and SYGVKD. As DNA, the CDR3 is TGTGCCATCAGTCCGGACGGTTACGAGCAGTACTTC. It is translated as CAISPDGYEQYF.

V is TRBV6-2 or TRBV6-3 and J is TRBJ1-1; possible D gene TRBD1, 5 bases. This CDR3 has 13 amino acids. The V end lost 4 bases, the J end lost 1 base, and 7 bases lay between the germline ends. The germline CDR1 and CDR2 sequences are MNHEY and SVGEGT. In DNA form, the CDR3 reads TGTGCCAGCAGTTTCGGGGGGAACACTGAAGCTTTCTTT. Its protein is CASSFGGNTEAFF.

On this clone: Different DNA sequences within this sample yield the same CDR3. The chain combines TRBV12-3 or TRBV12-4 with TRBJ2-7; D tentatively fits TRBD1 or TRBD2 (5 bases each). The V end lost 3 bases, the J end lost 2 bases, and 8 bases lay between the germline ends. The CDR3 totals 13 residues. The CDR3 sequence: CASSFQGAYEQYF. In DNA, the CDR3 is TGTGCCAGCAGTTTTCAGGGAGCCTACGAGCAGTACTTC.

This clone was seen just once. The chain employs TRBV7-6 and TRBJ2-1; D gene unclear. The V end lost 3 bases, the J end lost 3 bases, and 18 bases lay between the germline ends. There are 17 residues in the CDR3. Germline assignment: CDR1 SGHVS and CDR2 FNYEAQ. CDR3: CASSLSAPDPYYNEQFF. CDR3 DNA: TGTGCCAGCAGCTTGTCGGCCCCAGACCCTTACTACAATGAGCAGTTCTTC. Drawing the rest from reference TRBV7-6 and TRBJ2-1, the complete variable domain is GAGVSQSPRYKVTKRGQDVALRCDPISGHVSLYWYRQALGQGPEFLTYFNYEAQQDKSGLPNDRFSAERPEGSISTLTIQRTEQRDSAMYRCASSLSAPDPYYNEQFFGPGTRLTVL.

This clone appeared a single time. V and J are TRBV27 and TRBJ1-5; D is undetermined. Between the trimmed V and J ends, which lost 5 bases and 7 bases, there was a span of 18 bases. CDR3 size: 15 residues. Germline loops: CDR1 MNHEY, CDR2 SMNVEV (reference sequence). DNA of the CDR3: TGTGCCAGCAGTCCGGCGATTACCCAGGACCAGCCCCAGCATTTT. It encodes CASSPAITQDQPQHF.

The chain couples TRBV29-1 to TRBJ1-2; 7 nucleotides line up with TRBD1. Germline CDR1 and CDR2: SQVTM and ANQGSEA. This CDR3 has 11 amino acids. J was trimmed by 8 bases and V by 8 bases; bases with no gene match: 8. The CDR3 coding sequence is TGCAGCACCGAGACAGGGTCCGGCTACACCTTC. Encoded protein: CSTETGSGYTF.

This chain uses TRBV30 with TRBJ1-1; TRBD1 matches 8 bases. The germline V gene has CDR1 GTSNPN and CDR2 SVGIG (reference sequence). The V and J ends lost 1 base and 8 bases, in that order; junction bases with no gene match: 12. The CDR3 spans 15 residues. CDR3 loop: CAWSGVTTGGAEAFF. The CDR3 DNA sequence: TGTGCCTGGAGTGGAGTGACTACAGGGGGAGCGGAAGCTTTCTTT.

The CDR3 loop reads CASTEDRPNTGELFF. For the CDR3, the DNA is TGTGCCAGTACCGAGGACAGACCGAACACCGGGGAGCTGTTTTTT. This sequence joins TRBV19 and TRBJ2-2; tentative D call: TRBD1 (6 bases). V lost 7 bases and J 0 bases, leaving 12 bases between the germline ends. This CDR3 region has 15 residues. Per germline, CDR1 LNHDA and CDR2 SQIVND (reference sequence).

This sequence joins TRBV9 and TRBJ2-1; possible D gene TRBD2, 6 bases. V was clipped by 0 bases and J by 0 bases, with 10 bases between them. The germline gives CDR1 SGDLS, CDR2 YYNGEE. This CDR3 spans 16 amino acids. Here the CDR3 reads CASSVAGEDSYNEQFF. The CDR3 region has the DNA TGTGCCAGCAGCGTAGCCGGGGAGGACTCCTACAATGAGCAGTTCTTC.

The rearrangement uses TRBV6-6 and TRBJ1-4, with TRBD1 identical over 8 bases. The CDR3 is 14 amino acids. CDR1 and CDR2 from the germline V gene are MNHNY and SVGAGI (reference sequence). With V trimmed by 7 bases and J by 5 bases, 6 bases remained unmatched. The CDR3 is CASNEQGENEKLFF. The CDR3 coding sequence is TGTGCCAGCAATGAACAGGGGGAGAATGAAAAACTGTTTTTT.

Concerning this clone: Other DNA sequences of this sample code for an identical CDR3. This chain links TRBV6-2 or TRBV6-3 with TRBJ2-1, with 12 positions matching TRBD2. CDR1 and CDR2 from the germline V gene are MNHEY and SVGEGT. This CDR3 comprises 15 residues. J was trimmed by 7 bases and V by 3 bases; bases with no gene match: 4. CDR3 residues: CASSYSLAGGNEQFF. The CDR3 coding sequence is TGTGCCAGCAGTTATTCCCTAGCGGGAGGGAATGAGCAGTTCTTC.

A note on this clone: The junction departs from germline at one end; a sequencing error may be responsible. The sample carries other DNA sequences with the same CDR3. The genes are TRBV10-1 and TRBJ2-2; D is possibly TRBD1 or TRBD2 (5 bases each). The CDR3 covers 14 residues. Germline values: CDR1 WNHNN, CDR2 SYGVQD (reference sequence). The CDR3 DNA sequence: TGCGCTAGCAATTCCGGGACCCCCACCGGGGAGCTGTTTTTT. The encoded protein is CASNSGTPTGELFF.

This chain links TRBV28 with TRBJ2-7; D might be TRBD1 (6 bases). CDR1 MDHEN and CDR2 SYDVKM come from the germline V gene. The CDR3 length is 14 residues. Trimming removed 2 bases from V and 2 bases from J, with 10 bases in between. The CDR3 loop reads CASSLAGVPYEQYF. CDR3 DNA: TGTGCCAGCAGTTTAGCAGGGGTCCCCTACGAGCAGTACTTC.

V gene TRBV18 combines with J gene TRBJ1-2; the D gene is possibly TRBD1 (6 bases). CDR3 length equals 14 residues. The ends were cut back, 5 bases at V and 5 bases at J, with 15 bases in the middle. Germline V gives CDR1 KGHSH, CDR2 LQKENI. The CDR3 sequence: CASSEIEGEYGYTF. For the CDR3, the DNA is TGTGCCAGCTCAGAAATCGAGGGGGAGTATGGCTACACCTTC.

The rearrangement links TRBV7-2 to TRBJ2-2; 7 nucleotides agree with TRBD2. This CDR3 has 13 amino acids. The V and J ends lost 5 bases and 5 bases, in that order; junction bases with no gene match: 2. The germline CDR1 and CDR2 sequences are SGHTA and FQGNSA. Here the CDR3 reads CASSRGGTGELFF. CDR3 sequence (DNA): TGTGCCAGCAGCCGGGGAGGGACCGGGGAGCTGTTTTTT.

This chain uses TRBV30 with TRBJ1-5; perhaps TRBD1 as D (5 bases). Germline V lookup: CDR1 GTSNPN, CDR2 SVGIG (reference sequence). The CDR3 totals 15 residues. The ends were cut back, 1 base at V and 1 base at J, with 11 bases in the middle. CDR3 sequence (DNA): TGTGCCTGGAGTGCCGGGACCCTCAGCAATCAGCCCCAGCATTTT. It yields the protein CAWSAGTLSNQPQHF.